The rows below give T cell receptor beta chains drawn from one sample of a study of cytomegalovirus exposure and HLA in healthy donors. Only in-frame clones appear in the TCRdb table, and some are missing; sequencing was by immunoSEQ multiplex PCR. This sample yields roughly 160,000 clones, of which over 80% are seen a single time; 1.2% belongs to the top ten. Source material: PBMCs. Receptor source: a boy between 2 and 10 years old in good health and CMV-seronegative. The conserved cysteine and the conserved F or W are not part of the CDR3 here. Fields, in order: D gene, V gene, clone size, J gene, CDR3 protein. A D gene is named only where the DNA matches it firmly. Size is stated for part of the rows, as once, few or many counts, or as a class when the clone is expanded.

D: .; V: TRBV7-2; size: few; J: TRBJ2-3; CDR3: ASSLSGQDTDTQY
D: .; V: TRBV4-2; size: .; J: TRBJ2-7; CDR3: ASGVGLNYEQY
D: TRBD2; V: TRBV19; size: .; J: TRBJ2-3; CDR3: ASSMLGLAGGADTQY
D: .; V: TRBV18; size: .; J: TRBJ1-6; CDR3: ASSPRARVSSPLH
D: .; V: TRBV6-5; size: .; J: TRBJ1-1; CDR3: ASSYTVNTEAF
D: .; V: TRBV2; size: .; J: TRBJ2-3; CDR3: ASRARTGSTDTQY
D: TRBD1; V: TRBV30; size: .; J: TRBJ1-3; CDR3: AWSADRGPLSGNTIY
D: .; V: TRBV15; size: .; J: TRBJ2-3; CDR3: ATSRDLADTQY
D: TRBD1; V: TRBV5-6; size: .; J: TRBJ2-5; CDR3: ASSSTGGVETQY
D: .; V: TRBV5-1; size: .; J: TRBJ1-4; CDR3: ASSPTVTLNEKLF
D: TRBD1; V: TRBV5-4; size: .; J: TRBJ2-7; CDR3: ASSPDRATYEQY
D: TRBD2; V: TRBV10-2; size: .; J: TRBJ2-3; CDR3: ASSGSGGNTDTQY
D: TRBD1; V: TRBV28; size: few; J: TRBJ2-7; CDR3: ASSIAGTGTYEQY
D: TRBD1; V: TRBV6-5; size: .; J: TRBJ1-1; CDR3: ASSYDRENTEAF
D: TRBD1; V: TRBV4-3; size: few; J: TRBJ2-7; CDR3: ASSQGQGDYEQY
D: TRBD2; V: TRBV6-1; size: .; J: TRBJ2-3; CDR3: AGPGLAVDTQY
D: .; V: TRBV4-1; size: .; J: TRBJ1-2; CDR3: ASSQDPGNYGYT
D: .; V: TRBV6-1; size: .; J: TRBJ1-5; CDR3: ASSERGEEPNQPQH
D: .; V: TRBV7-6; size: .; J: TRBJ1-2; CDR3: ASSSLRGYT
D: .; V: TRBV6-1; size: once; J: TRBJ1-1; CDR3: ASSGFGHLNTEAF
D: .; V: TRBV5-8; size: .; J: TRBJ2-5; CDR3: ASSLDSVQETQY
D: TRBD1; V: TRBV11-3; size: .; J: TRBJ1-1; CDR3: ASSHGQEGTEAF